The entry that follows covers one TCR beta chain sequence. This specimen belongs to a study of blood T cell repertoires in COVID-19. Study at large: Acute and convalescent COVID-19 samples came from the United States, Italy and Spain.

The J segment lost 5 bases and the V segment lost 8 bases, leaving 0 bases of the junction unmatched. Germline V gene lookup returns CDR1 ENHRY and CDR2 SYGVKD. The CDR3 extends over 12 amino acids. Per the original data handling: Amplification from reference gene primers served as the basis for estimated nucleated cell counts. This table comes from immunoSEQ multiplex PCR, and its TCRdb copy is limited to in-frame clones, with some not included. The DNA was the basis for D and trimming; V, J and clone size are from that table. The sample has about 110,000 clones; around 64% are singletons. The chain uses TRBV10-3 and TRBJ2-4; 10 nucleotides line up with TRBD2. The sequence was collected from a woman aged 40 to 55 with acute or convalescent COVID-19. Sequencing was performed on peripheral blood. The CDR3 DNA is TGTGCCATCGGGACTAGCGAAAACATTCAGTACTTC. Its protein is CAIGTSENIQYF.